A single sample is the source of the 21 T cell receptor beta chains below, sequenced in a study of T cell responses to AZD1222 COVID-19 vaccine. Generated by immunoSEQ multiplex PCR, the TCRdb table keeps only in-frame clones and is missing some. The sample has some 94,000 clones; approximately 89% are singletons. This material consisted of peripheral blood, taken 28 days after the second AZD1222 dose. These receptors came from an adult who received the AZD1222 COVID-19 vaccine.

The chain couples TRBV5-1 to TRBJ2-2, with D perhaps being TRBD1 or TRBD2 (5 bases each). The V gene's germline CDR1 is SGHRS and CDR2 YFSETQ. The CDR3 loop spans 15 amino acids. Trimming shortened V by 4 bases and J by 4 bases, and 14 bases separated the two germline ends. CDR3 sequence (DNA): TGCGCCAGCAGCCTGGGGACCGAAGCCACCGGGGAGCTGTTTTTT. It translates to CASSLGTEATGELFF.

The genes are TRBV5-5 and TRBJ1-2; D perhaps matches TRBD1 (6 bases). The CDR3 covers 14 residues. Germline V lookup: CDR1 SGHKS, CDR2 YYEKEE (reference sequence). The V and J ends lost 1 base and 2 bases respectively, with 9 bases between them. The CDR3 loop reads CASSLTGPNYGYTF. For the CDR3, the DNA is TGTGCCAGCAGCTTGACAGGGCCGAACTATGGCTACACCTTC.

The chain has TRBV6-4 and TRBJ2-1, with a possible D match to TRBD2 (7 bases). Trimming pared 3 bases from V and 5 bases from J, leaving 14 bases between. The CDR3 is made up of 15 amino acids. CDR1 MRHNA and CDR2 SNTAGT come from the germline V gene. CDR3 region: CASSEGRGAHNEQFF. In nucleotides, the CDR3 is TGTGCCAGCAGTGAGGGTCGGGGGGCCCACAATGAGCAGTTCTTC.

This rearrangement joins TRBV6-1 to TRBJ2-2; D remains unclear. V shed 2 bases and J shed 2 bases, with 18 bases lying between them. Germline lookup yields CDR1 MNHNS and CDR2 SASEGT. The CDR3 sequence is 18 residues long. In nucleotides, the CDR3 is TGTGCCAGCAGTGAATTACCAATCTTAGCTGACAACACCGGGGAGCTGTTTTTT. Amino acids: CASSELPILADNTGELFF.

The chain couples TRBV19 to TRBJ1-1; 8 nucleotides line up with TRBD1. The CDR3 has 12 amino acids. The trim removed 10 bases at V and 4 bases at J, leaving 5 bases unmatched. In germline, CDR1 is LNHDA, CDR2 SQIVND (reference sequence). CDR3 nucleotide sequence: TGTGCCACCGCGGGACAGGTCACTGAAGCTTTCTTT. Translation: CATAGQVTEAFF.

The chain couples TRBV15 to TRBJ1-4; D gene unclear. V lost 1 base and J 7 bases, leaving 4 bases between the germline ends. The CDR3 extends over 12 amino acids. In germline, CDR1 is LNHNV, CDR2 YYDKDF (reference sequence). CDR3 residues: CATSRVSEKLFF. The CDR3 nucleotides are TGTGCCACCAGCAGAGTTAGTGAAAAACTGTTTTTT.

This sequence joins TRBV6-5 and TRBJ2-7; D ambiguous. Germline V gene data show CDR1 as MNHEY and CDR2 as SVGAGI. This CDR3 comprises 12 residues. Trimming cost V 0 bases and J 0 bases, with 0 bases left between them. The CDR3 DNA sequence: TGTGCCAGCAGTTACTCCTCCTACGAGCAGTACTTC. Its protein is CASSYSSYEQYF.

Of note for this clone: One end of the junction varies from germline; a read error may be responsible. This chain uses TRBV6-1 with TRBJ2-5; the D is unclear. The CDR3 runs to 13 residues. Germline V CDR1 and CDR2: MNHNS, SASEGT. This CDR3 reads CASSERPHRDRHF. Written as DNA, the CDR3 is TGTGCCAGCAGTGAAAGACCCCATAGGGATCGGCACTTC.

The genes are TRBV4-1 and TRBJ1-5; D remains unclear. Germline CDR1 reads MGHRA; CDR2 reads YSYEKL. This CDR3 is 14 amino acids long. Trimming took 0 bases from V and 5 from J, leaving 8 bases between them. As DNA, the CDR3 is TGCGCCAGCAGCCAAGATAGCAGTTATCAGCCCCAGCATTTT. Its protein product is CASSQDSSYQPQHF.

The rearrangement joins TRBV7-2 to TRBJ2-7, with 8 bases aligning to TRBD2. Germline CDR1 SGHTA, CDR2 FQGNSA. The CDR3 is 16 residues long. The trim removed 2 bases at V and 4 bases at J, leaving 10 bases unmatched. CDR3 loop: CASSLFARGVVYEQYF. As DNA, the CDR3 is TGTGCCAGCAGCTTATTCGCGCGGGGGGTTGTGTACGAGCAGTACTTC. Looking up the rest from reference TRBV7-2 and TRBJ2-7 gives the full variable domain: GAGVSQSPSNKVTEKGKDVELRCDPISGHTALYWYRQSLGQGLEFLIYFQGNSAPDKSGLPSDRFSAERTGGSVSTLTIQRTQQEDSAVYLCASSLFARGVVYEQYFGPGTRLTVT.

The chain couples TRBV7-8 to TRBJ1-6; D is uncertain. Trimming pared 1 base from V and 0 bases from J, leaving 10 bases between. Germline CDR1 SGHVS, CDR2 FQNEAQ. The CDR3 runs 17 residues. CDR3 in amino acids: CASSLDPGVSYNSPLHF. For the CDR3, the DNA is TGTGCCAGCAGCTTAGATCCCGGGGTCTCCTATAATTCACCCCTCCACTTT.

V is TRBV6-2 or TRBV6-3 and J is TRBJ2-7; D perhaps matches TRBD1 (5 bases). Germline V gives CDR1 MNHEY, CDR2 SVGEGT. Trimming cost V 2 bases and J 2 bases, with 13 bases left between them. CDR3 length: 15 residues. The CDR3 nucleotides read TGTGCCAGCAGTTACGTAGCAGGGCGCCCCTACGAGCAGTACTTC. Protein sequence: CASSYVAGRPYEQYF.

J is TRBJ2-1 and V is TRBV7-3, with D maybe TRBD2 (5 bases). CDR1 and CDR2 (germline): SGHTA, FQGTGA. This CDR3 comprises 14 residues. V lost 2 bases, J lost 8 bases, and 13 bases lay in between. CDR3 DNA: TGTGCCAGCAGCTTAGAGCTTGGGAGCGATGAGCAGTTCTTC. Protein sequence: CASSLELGSDEQFF.

The chain joins TRBV6-2 or TRBV6-3 to TRBJ1-2, with D possibly matching TRBD1 (6 bases). Per the germline V gene, CDR1 is MNHEY and CDR2 is SVGEGT. V was shortened by 4 bases and J by 2 bases, with 8 bases between the two germline ends. The CDR3 consists of 13 residues. The CDR3, as DNA: TGTGCCAGCAGTTTGCAGGGGAACTATGGCTACACCTTC. Protein sequence: CASSLQGNYGYTF.

This chain links TRBV18 with TRBJ1-2; 7 nucleotides line up with TRBD1. Germline-derived CDR1 and CDR2 are KGHSH and LQKENI. Trimming at V came to 4 bases and at J to 8 bases, leaving 10 bases not matched to a gene. The CDR3 length is 14 residues. The DNA for the CDR3 is TGTGCCAGCTCACGAGGACAGGAAAGAAAAGGCTACACCTTC. This gives the protein CASSRGQERKGYTF.

The chain has TRBV10-3 and TRBJ2-2, with a tentative D call TRBD2 (6 bases). This CDR3 has 14 amino acids. V was shortened by 7 bases and J by 2 bases, with 11 bases between the two germline ends. Germline lookup yields CDR1 ENHRY and CDR2 SYGVKD. CDR3 DNA sequence: TGTGCCATCACGGGGACTCCAAACACCGGGGAGCTGTTTTTT. This codes for CAITGTPNTGELFF.

This rearrangement joins TRBV11-1 to TRBJ2-1, with D perhaps being TRBD1 or TRBD2 (5 bases each). Germline V gene sequence: CDR1 SGHAT, CDR2 FQDESV (reference sequence). V was pared by 5 bases and J by 9 bases, with 14 bases between. This CDR3 region has 13 residues. The CDR3 loop reads CASSPRDRGEQFF. The CDR3 DNA reads TGTGCCAGCAGCCCACGGGACCGGGGTGAGCAGTTCTTC.

This chain joins TRBV3-1 (or the pseudogene TRBV3-2) and TRBJ2-3; TRBD1 matches 12 bases. V was clipped by 0 bases and J by 4 bases; unmatched bases: 5. This CDR3 comprises 17 residues. Germline V lookup: CDR1 LGHDT, CDR2 YNNKEL (reference sequence). CDR3 coding DNA: TGTGCCAGCAGCCAAGATGGGGACAGGGGGCGGTCAGATACGCAGTATTTT. This codes for CASSQDGDRGRSDTQYF.

There are a few counts of this clone. This chain uses TRBV5-1 with TRBJ2-5, with TRBD1 matching over 9 bases. V lost 4 bases to trimming and J lost 4 bases; unmatched junction nucleotides: 5. The CDR3 consists of 14 residues. CDR1 is SGHRS and CDR2 is YFSETQ in the germline V gene. The CDR3 bases are TGCGCCAGCAGCGAGACGACAGGGGGAGAGACCCAGTACTTC. Amino acids: CASSETTGGETQYF.

This chain joins TRBV4-3 and TRBJ2-3; D gene unclear. Trimming shortened V by 4 bases and J by 0 bases, and 17 bases separated the two germline ends. From germline, CDR1 is LGHNA and CDR2 YSLEER. CDR3 length: 17 residues. The CDR3 here is CASSRLSFWGSTDTQYF. The CDR3 DNA follows: TGCGCCAGCAGCCGACTGAGCTTTTGGGGTAGCACAGATACGCAGTATTTT.

This sequence joins TRBV9 and TRBJ1-6; D might be TRBD1 (5 bases). The germline V and J ends were trimmed by 1 base and 7 bases, with 9 bases remaining between them. The CDR3 consists of 14 residues. CDR1 and CDR2 (germline): SGDLS, YYNGEE. CDR3 in amino acids: CASSVSGDNSPLHF. The CDR3 nucleotides are TGTGCCAGCAGCGTATCGGGGGACAATTCACCCCTCCACTTT.